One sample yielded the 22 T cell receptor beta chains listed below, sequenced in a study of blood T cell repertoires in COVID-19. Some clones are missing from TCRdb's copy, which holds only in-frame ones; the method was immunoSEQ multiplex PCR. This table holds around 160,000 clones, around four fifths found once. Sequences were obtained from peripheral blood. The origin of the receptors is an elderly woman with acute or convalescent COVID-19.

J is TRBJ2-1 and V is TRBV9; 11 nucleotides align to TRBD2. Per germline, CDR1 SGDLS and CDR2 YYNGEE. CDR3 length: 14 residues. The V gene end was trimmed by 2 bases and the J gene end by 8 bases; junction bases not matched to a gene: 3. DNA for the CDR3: TGTGCCAGCAGCGTGACTAGCGGGGCCTATGAGCAGTTCTTC. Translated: CASSVTSGAYEQFF. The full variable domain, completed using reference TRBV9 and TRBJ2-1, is DSGVTQTPKHLITATGQRVTLRCSPRSGDLSVYWYQQSLDQGLQFLIQYYNGEERAKGNILERFSAQQFPDLHSELNLSSLELGDSALYFCASSVTSGAYEQFFGPGTRLTVL.

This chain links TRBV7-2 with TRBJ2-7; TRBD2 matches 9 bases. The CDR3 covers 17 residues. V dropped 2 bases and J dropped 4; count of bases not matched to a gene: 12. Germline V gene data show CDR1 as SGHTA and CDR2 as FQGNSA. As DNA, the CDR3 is TGTGCCAGCAGCTTATGGGCCCCTAGCGGGAAGGTATACGAGCAGTACTTC. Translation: CASSLWAPSGKVYEQYF.

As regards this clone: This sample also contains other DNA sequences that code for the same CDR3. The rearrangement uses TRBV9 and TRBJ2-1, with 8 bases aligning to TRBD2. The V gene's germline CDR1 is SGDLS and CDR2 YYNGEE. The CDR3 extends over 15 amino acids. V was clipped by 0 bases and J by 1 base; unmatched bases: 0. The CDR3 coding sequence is TGTGCCAGCAGCGTAGCGGGGGGGTCCTACAATGAGCAGTTCTTC. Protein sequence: CASSVAGGSYNEQFF.

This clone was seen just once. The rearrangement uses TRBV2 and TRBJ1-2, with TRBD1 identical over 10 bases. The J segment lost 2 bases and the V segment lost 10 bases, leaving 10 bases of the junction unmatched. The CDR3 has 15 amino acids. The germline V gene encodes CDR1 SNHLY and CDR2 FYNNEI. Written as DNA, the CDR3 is TGTGCCACTGTCGGGACAGGGGCGGGGAACTATGGCTACACCTTC. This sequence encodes CATVGTGAGNYGYTF.

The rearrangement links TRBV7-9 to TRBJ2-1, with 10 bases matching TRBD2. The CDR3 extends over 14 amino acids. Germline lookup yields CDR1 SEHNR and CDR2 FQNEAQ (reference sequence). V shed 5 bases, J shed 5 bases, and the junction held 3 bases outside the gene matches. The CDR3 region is CASSTGLADNEQFF. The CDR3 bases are TGTGCCAGCAGCACCGGACTAGCGGACAATGAGCAGTTCTTC.

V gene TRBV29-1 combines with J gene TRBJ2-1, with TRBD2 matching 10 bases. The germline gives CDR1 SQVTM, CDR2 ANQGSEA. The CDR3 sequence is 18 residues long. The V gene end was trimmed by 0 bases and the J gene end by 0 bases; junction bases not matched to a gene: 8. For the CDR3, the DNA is TGCAGCGTTGAAGAGTTGGCTAGCGGGGGCAGCTCCTACAATGAGCAGTTCTTC. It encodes CSVEELASGGSSYNEQFF.

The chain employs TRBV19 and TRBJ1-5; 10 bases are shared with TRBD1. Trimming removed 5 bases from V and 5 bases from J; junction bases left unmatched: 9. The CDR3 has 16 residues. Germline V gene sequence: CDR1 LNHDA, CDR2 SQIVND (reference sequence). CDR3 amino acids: CASSPGDRGRDQPQHF. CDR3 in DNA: TGTGCCAGTAGTCCAGGGGACAGGGGTAGAGATCAGCCCCAGCATTTT.

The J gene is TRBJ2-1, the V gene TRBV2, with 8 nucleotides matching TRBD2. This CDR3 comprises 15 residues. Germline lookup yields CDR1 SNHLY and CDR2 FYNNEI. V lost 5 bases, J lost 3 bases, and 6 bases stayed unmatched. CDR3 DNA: TGTGCCAGCAGTCTAGACCGGGGGGGCTACAATGAGCAGTTCTTC. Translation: CASSLDRGGYNEQFF.

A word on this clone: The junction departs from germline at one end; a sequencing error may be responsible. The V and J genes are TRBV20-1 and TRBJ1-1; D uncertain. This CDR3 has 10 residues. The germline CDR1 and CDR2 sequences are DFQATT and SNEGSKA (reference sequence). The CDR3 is CSARDPGHPF. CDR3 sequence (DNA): TGCAGTGCTAGAGACCCAGGTCACCCGTTT.

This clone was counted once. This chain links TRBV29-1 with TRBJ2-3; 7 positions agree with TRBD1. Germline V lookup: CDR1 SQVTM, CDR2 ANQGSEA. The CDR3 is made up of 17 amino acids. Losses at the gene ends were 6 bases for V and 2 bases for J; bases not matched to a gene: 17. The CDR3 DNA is TGCAGCGTGCCCACCCCAAAGGACAGGAAATACACAGATACGCAGTATTTT. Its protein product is CSVPTPKDRKYTDTQYF.

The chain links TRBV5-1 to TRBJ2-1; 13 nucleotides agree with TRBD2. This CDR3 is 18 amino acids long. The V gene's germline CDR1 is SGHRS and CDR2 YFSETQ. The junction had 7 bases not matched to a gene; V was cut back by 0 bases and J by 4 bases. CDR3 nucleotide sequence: TGCGCCAGCAGCTTGGAACTAGCGGGAGGGGGGAAGTACAATGAGCAGTTCTTC. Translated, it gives CASSLELAGGGKYNEQFF.

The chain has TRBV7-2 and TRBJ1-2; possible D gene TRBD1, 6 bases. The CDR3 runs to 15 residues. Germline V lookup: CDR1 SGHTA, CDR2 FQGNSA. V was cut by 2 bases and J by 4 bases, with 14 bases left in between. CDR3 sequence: CASSLPRQASYGYTF. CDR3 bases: TGTGCCAGCAGCTTACCCCGACAGGCGTCCTATGGCTACACCTTC.

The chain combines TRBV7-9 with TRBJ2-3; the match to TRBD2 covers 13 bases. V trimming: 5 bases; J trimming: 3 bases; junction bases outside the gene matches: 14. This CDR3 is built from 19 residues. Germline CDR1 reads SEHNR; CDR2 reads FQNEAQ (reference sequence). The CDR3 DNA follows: TGTGCCAGCAGCCCCAGGACTAGCGGGAGTGGGAAGGATACAGATACGCAGTATTTT. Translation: CASSPRTSGSGKDTDTQYF.

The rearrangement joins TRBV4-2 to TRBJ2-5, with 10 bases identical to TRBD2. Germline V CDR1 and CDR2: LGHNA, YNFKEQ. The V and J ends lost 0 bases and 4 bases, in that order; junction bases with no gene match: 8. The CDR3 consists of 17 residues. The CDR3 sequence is CASSQDPSGRGGETQYF. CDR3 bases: TGTGCCAGCAGCCAAGATCCCAGCGGGAGGGGTGGAGAGACCCAGTACTTC.

The CDR3 bases are TGCGCCAGCAGGACTAGCGGAGGGGGGAGAGATACGCAGTATTTT. It specifies CASRTSGGGRDTQYF. V is TRBV5-1 and J is TRBJ2-3, with 9 positions matching TRBD2. Trimming at V came to 5 bases and at J to 5 bases, leaving 9 bases not matched to a gene. Per the germline V gene, CDR1 is SGHRS and CDR2 is YFSETQ. There are 15 residues in the CDR3.

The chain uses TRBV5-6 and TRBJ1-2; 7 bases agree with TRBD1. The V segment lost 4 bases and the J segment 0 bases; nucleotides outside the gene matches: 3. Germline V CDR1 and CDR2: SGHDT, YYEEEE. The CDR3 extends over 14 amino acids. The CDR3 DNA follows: TGTGCCAGCAGCAGACAGGGTCCTAACTATGGCTACACCTTC. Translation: CASSRQGPNYGYTF. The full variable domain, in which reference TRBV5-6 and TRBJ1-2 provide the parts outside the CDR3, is DAGVTQSPTHLIKTRGQQVTLRCSPKSGHDTVSWYQQALGQGPQFIFQYYEEEERQRGNFPDRFSGHQFPNYSSELNVNALLLGDSALYLCASSRQGPNYGYTFGSGTRLTVV.

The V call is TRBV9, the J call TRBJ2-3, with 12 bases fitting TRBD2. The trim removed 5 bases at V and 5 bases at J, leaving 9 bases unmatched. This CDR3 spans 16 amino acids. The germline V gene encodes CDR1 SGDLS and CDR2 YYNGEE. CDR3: CASRDMTSGSGDTQYF. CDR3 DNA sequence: TGTGCCAGCAGGGACATGACTAGCGGGAGTGGAGATACGCAGTATTTT.

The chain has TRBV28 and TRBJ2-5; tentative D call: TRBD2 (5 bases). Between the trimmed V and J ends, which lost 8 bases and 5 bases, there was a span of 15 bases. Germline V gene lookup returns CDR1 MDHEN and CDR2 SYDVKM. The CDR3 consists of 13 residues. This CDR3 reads CASLRPGGETQYF. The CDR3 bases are TGTGCCAGCCTTCGTCCCGGCGGGGAGACCCAGTACTTC.

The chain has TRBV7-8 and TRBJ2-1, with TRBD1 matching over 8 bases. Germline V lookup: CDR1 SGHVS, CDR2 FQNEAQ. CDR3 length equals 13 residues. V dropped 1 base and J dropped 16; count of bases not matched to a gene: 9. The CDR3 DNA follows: TGTGCCAGCAGCTTAGGAACGGACAGGGCCAGATTCTTC. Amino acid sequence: CASSLGTDRARFF.

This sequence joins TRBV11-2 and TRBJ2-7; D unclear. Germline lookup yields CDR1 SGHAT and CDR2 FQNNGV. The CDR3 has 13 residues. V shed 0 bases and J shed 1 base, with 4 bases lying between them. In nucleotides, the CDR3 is TGTGCCAGCAGCTTAGAATATTCCTACGAGCAGTACTTC. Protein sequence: CASSLEYSYEQYF.

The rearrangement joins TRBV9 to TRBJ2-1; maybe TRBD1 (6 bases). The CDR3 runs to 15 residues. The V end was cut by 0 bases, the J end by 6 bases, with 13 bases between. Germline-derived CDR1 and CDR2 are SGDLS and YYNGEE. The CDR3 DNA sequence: TGTGCCAGCAGCGTAGAGTCCAGGGGTTCCAATGAGCAGTTCTTC. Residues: CASSVESRGSNEQFF.

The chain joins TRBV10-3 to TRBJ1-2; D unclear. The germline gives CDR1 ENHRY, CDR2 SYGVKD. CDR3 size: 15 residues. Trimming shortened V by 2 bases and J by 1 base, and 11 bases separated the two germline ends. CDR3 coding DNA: TGTGCCATCAGTGAGGGGCAGACCTTTAACTATGGCTACACCTTC. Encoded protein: CAISEGQTFNYGYTF.